One and the same sample provided the 31 T cell receptor beta chains below, sequenced in a study of cytomegalovirus exposure and HLA in healthy donors (dated by TCRdb to 2016 to 2017). Preparation of the library involved the immunoSEQ multiplex PCR assay. The multiplex PCR relied on a mix of 60 forward primers for TCR Vbeta segments and 13 reverse primers for TCR Jbeta segments. Sourced from immuneACCESS, this table was stored by TCRdb with only in-frame sequences that have V and J called. A share of the clones is absent; for the studies checked, an unresolved V gene accounts for under half, and the remainder has no known explanation. The sample table lists about 130,000 clones, 80% to 85% of them with a count of one. Clones ranked in the top ten supply 1% to 1.5% of the sample. The sequenced sample consisted of PBMCs. All receptors derive from a boy between 5 and 17 years old in good health and CMV-seronegative.

The rearrangement uses TRBV28 and TRBJ2-6, with D possibly being TRBD1 (5 bases). CDR3 length equals 16 residues. V was pared by 5 bases and J by 0 bases, with 11 bases between. Germline CDR1 is MDHEN and CDR2 is SYDVKM. CDR3 amino acids: CASSPVTDSGANVLTF. CDR3 nucleotides: TGTGCCAGCAGTCCCGTGACAGACTCTGGGGCCAACGTCCTGACTTTC.

CDR3 DNA sequence: TGTGCCAGCAGCCGGGGACTCGACTACGAGCAGTACTTC. Protein sequence: CASSRGLDYEQYF. The rearrangement links TRBV27 to TRBJ2-5; the D gene is possibly TRBD2 (6 bases). TRBJ2-7 matches the DNA end more closely, so the J call is doubtful. The CDR3 consists of 13 residues. Germline lookup yields CDR1 MNHEY and CDR2 SMNVEV (reference sequence).

This clone turned up a few times. The chain joins TRBV5-6 to TRBJ2-3; 14 bases are shared with TRBD2. J lost 1 base, V lost 4 bases, and 8 bases had no gene match. The CDR3 is 18 residues long. Germline CDR1 SGHDT, CDR2 YYEEEE. The CDR3 reads CASSPLGGLAGGTDTQYF. For the CDR3, the DNA is TGTGCCAGCAGCCCCCTCGGGGGACTAGCGGGGGGCACAGATACGCAGTATTTT. The full variable domain, in which reference TRBV5-6 and TRBJ2-3 provide the parts outside the CDR3, is DAGVTQSPTHLIKTRGQQVTLRCSPKSGHDTVSWYQQALGQGPQFIFQYYEEEERQRGNFPDRFSGHQFPNYSSELNVNALLLGDSALYLCASSPLGGLAGGTDTQYFGPGTRLTVL.

This clone has a single count. The genes are TRBV4-1 and TRBJ1-1; 11 nucleotides agree with TRBD1. V lost 5 bases to trimming and J lost 2 bases; unmatched junction nucleotides: 4. Per germline, CDR1 MGHRA and CDR2 YSYEKL. The CDR3 has 15 residues. CDR3: CASSGQGAGNTEAFF. The CDR3 bases are TGCGCCAGCAGCGGACAGGGGGCGGGAAACACTGAAGCTTTCTTT.

The chain carries TRBV29-1 and TRBJ1-1; TRBD1 matches 9 bases. V dropped 4 bases and J dropped 7; count of bases not matched to a gene: 7. This CDR3 region has 13 residues. CDR1 and CDR2 (germline): SQVTM, ANQGSEA. In nucleotides, the CDR3 is TGCAGCGTTGGACAGGGGGAAAGGGGTGAAGCTTTCTTT. It codes for CSVGQGERGEAFF.

The chain combines TRBV5-1 with TRBJ2-7; 7 bases agree with TRBD2. The CDR3 consists of 12 residues. Germline lookup yields CDR1 SGHRS and CDR2 YFSETQ. The V segment lost 3 bases and the J segment 5 bases; nucleotides outside the gene matches: 2. The DNA for the CDR3 is TGCGCCAGCAGCTCCCGGGGGGACGAGCAGTACTTC. Protein product: CASSSRGDEQYF.

The chain couples TRBV19 to TRBJ1-5; D remains ambiguous. This CDR3 is 14 amino acids long. The V end lost 5 bases, the J end lost 0 bases, and 8 bases lay between the germline ends. The germline V gene encodes CDR1 LNHDA and CDR2 SQIVND (reference sequence). The CDR3 sequence is CASSPGNSNQPQHF. The CDR3 DNA follows: TGTGCCAGTAGTCCCGGTAATAGCAATCAGCCCCAGCATTTT.

The chain uses TRBV30 and TRBJ2-3; TRBD1 matches 9 bases. Germline trimming cut 1 base from V and 2 bases from J; bases unmatched to any gene: 13. Germline V CDR1 and CDR2: GTSNPN, SVGIG (reference sequence). CDR3 length: 18 amino acids. CDR3 nucleotide sequence: TGTGCCTGGAGTGAAAGCCGGGACAGGGCTCCGAACACAGATACGCAGTATTTT. This encodes CAWSESRDRAPNTDTQYF.

The chain is built from TRBV29-1 and TRBJ2-7; D gene uncertain. The CDR3 has 12 residues. In germline, CDR1 is SQVTM, CDR2 ANQGSEA. The germline V and J ends were trimmed by 4 bases and 2 bases, with 9 bases remaining between them. CDR3 region: CSVVVETYEQYF. In DNA form, the CDR3 reads TGCAGCGTTGTTGTGGAGACCTACGAGCAGTACTTC.

This chain connects TRBV29-1 to TRBJ2-1; 10 positions agree with TRBD2. Germline CDR1 SQVTM, CDR2 ANQGSEA. This CDR3 spans 16 amino acids. V lost 6 bases to trimming and J lost 6 bases; unmatched junction nucleotides: 14. The CDR3 coding sequence is TGCAGCGTCGCAGGGCCTAGCGGGAGAATAGCCAATGAGCAGTTCTTC. Translating gives CSVAGPSGRIANEQFF.

The chain is built from TRBV6-5 and TRBJ1-2, with 9 positions matching TRBD1. There are 14 residues in the CDR3. After removal of 0 bases from V and 5 bases from J, the junction contained 1 base not matched to a gene. CDR1 and CDR2 from the germline V gene are MNHEY and SVGAGI. CDR3 region: CASSYSTGGYGYTF. The CDR3 nucleotides are TGTGCCAGCAGTTACTCGACAGGGGGATATGGCTACACCTTC.

V and J are TRBV7-2 and TRBJ2-5; TRBD2 aligns across 7 bases. This CDR3 is built from 13 residues. Germline lookup yields CDR1 SGHTA and CDR2 FQGNSA. V was clipped by 1 base and J by 4 bases; unmatched bases: 0. CDR3 region: CASSLGGGETQYF. CDR3 coding DNA: TGTGCCAGCAGCTTAGGGGGGGGAGAGACCCAGTACTTC. Drawing the rest from reference TRBV7-2 and TRBJ2-5, the complete variable domain is GAGVSQSPSNKVTEKGKDVELRCDPISGHTALYWYRQSLGQGLEFLIYFQGNSAPDKSGLPSDRFSAERTGGSVSTLTIQRTQQEDSAVYLCASSLGGGETQYFGPGTRLLVL.

This clone was observed once. The V and J genes are TRBV7-6 and TRBJ2-7; 11 bases match TRBD1. V shed 1 base and J 4 bases; nucleotides not matched to a gene: 3. Germline-derived CDR1 and CDR2 are SGHVS and FNYEAQ. CDR3 length: 15 residues. The CDR3 loop reads CASSLGDRGGYEQYF. The DNA for the CDR3 is TGTGCCAGCAGCTTAGGGGACAGGGGGGGTTACGAGCAGTACTTC.

The V gene is TRBV25-1, the J gene TRBJ1-1; the match to TRBD1 covers 9 bases. The CDR3 sequence is 16 residues long. CDR1 and CDR2 (germline): MGHDK, SYGVNS. Trimming at V came to 4 bases and at J to 0 bases, leaving 6 bases not matched to a gene. Here the CDR3 reads CASSGDRALLNTEAFF. The CDR3 DNA reads TGTGCCAGCAGTGGGGACAGGGCCTTGTTGAACACTGAAGCTTTCTTT.

The sample holds a few counts of this clone. J is TRBJ1-2 and V is TRBV2; 7 positions match TRBD1. Germline assignment: CDR1 SNHLY and CDR2 FYNNEI. Germline trimming cut 3 bases from V and 7 bases from J; bases unmatched to any gene: 5. CDR3 length: 13 amino acids. In DNA form, the CDR3 reads TGTGCCAGCAGTGACAGGGGGAGAGGTGGCTACACCTTC. Its protein is CASSDRGRGGYTF.

This chain connects TRBV30 to TRBJ2-7, with 8 bases matching TRBD1. CDR1 GTSNPN and CDR2 SVGIG come from the germline V gene (reference sequence). The CDR3 extends over 15 amino acids. The V and J ends lost 3 bases and 6 bases, in that order; junction bases with no gene match: 13. The CDR3: CAWRGPGQASREQYF. CDR3 in DNA: TGTGCCTGGAGGGGACCGGGACAGGCGTCGCGCGAGCAGTACTTC.

The chain combines TRBV30 with TRBJ1-1; 9 positions match TRBD1. The V and J ends lost 4 bases and 3 bases, in that order; junction bases with no gene match: 6. The CDR3 is made up of 14 amino acids. Germline CDR1 and CDR2: GTSNPN and SVGIG (reference sequence). In DNA, the CDR3 is TGTGCCTGGAATGGAGGACAGGGGCACACTGAAGCTTTCTTT. It is translated as CAWNGGQGHTEAFF. Together with reference TRBV30 and TRBJ1-1, the CDR3 gives the full variable domain: SQTIHQWPATLVQPVGSPLSLECTVEGTSNPNLYWYRQAAGRGLQLLFYSVGIGQISSEVPQNLSASRPQDRQFILSSKKLLLSDSGFYLCAWNGGQGHTEAFFGQGTRLTVV.

A few counts support this clone. CDR3 sequence reads: CASSLWTGSTEAFF. For the CDR3, the DNA is TGTGCCAGCAGCCTATGGACAGGTAGTACTGAAGCTTTCTTT. The chain employs TRBV5-4 and TRBJ1-1, with 7 positions matching TRBD1. The germline CDR1 and CDR2 sequences are SGHNT and YYREEE (reference sequence). V lost 4 bases and J lost 5; bases outside the gene matches: 8. This CDR3 comprises 14 residues.

This chain links TRBV29-1 with TRBJ2-5; D might be TRBD2 (8 bases). V dropped 5 bases and J dropped 5 bases, with 21 bases sitting between them. The CDR3 totals 15 residues. Germline V CDR1 and CDR2: SQVTM, ANQGSEA. Written as DNA, the CDR3 is TGCAGCGTTCGTCGGGAGGGGGCGATGGGGGAGACCCAGTACTTC. Translation: CSVRREGAMGETQYF.

The V and J genes are TRBV6-1 and TRBJ1-5, with a possible D match to TRBD1 (6 bases). Trimming stripped 7 bases from V and 0 bases from J, with 13 bases between. The CDR3 runs to 15 residues. CDR1 and CDR2 from the germline V gene are MNHNS and SASEGT. CDR3 amino acids: CASTIDRISNQPQHF. In DNA, the CDR3 is TGTGCCAGCACCATAGACAGGATTAGCAATCAGCCCCAGCATTTT.

This chain uses TRBV2 with TRBJ1-1; 7 positions agree with TRBD1. The CDR3 contains 15 residues. Germline CDR1 reads SNHLY; CDR2 reads FYNNEI. J was trimmed by 1 base and V by 4 bases; bases with no gene match: 6. The CDR3: CASSGRQGTNTEAFF. The CDR3, as DNA: TGTGCCAGCAGTGGACGACAGGGTACGAACACTGAAGCTTTCTTT.

The rearrangement uses TRBV5-1 and TRBJ2-2, with D possibly being TRBD1 (7 bases). V lost 2 bases to trimming and J lost 7 bases, with 18 bases between them. CDR3 length equals 16 residues. CDR1 and CDR2 from the germline V gene are SGHRS and YFSETQ. CDR3 nucleotides: TGCGCCAGCAGCTTAGGAGGGGGCGCTAATTTCGGGGAGCTGTTTTTT. As protein: CASSLGGGANFGELFF.

This clone was seen only a few times. The chain has TRBV5-4 and TRBJ1-5; 9 bases fit TRBD1. V gave up 4 bases and J gave up 9 bases; unmatched junction bases: 5. CDR3 length: 13 residues. Per germline, CDR1 SGHNT and CDR2 YYREEE (reference sequence). The CDR3 bases are TGTGCCAGCAGCGAGGGACAGGGACTGCCCCAGCATTTT. Protein: CASSEGQGLPQHF.

The V call is TRBV9, the J call TRBJ2-7, with 8 bases aligning to TRBD1. The germline V gene encodes CDR1 SGDLS and CDR2 YYNGEE. There are 13 residues in the CDR3. The ends lost 3 bases at V and 1 base at J; junction bases unmatched: 0. The CDR3 region has the DNA TGTGCCAGCAGCGGACAGGGGTCCTACGAGCAGTACTTC. Its translation is CASSGQGSYEQYF. Drawing the rest from reference TRBV9 and TRBJ2-7, the complete variable domain is DSGVTQTPKHLITATGQRVTLRCSPRSGDLSVYWYQQSLDQGLQFLIQYYNGEERAKGNILERFSAQQFPDLHSELNLSSLELGDSALYFCASSGQGSYEQYFGPGTRLTVT.

As DNA, the CDR3 is TGCAGCGTTGAAGATTTCGCGGGCACAGCCAGTTCAGGATCTGGGGCCAACGTCCTGACTTTC. Its translation: CSVEDFAGTASSGSGANVLTF. The rearrangement uses TRBV29-1 and TRBJ2-6; D possibly corresponds to TRBD2 (5 bases). The ends were cut back, 0 bases at V and 1 base at J, with 25 bases in the middle. Germline loops: CDR1 SQVTM, CDR2 ANQGSEA. This CDR3 is 21 amino acids long.

The rearrangement joins TRBV29-1 to TRBJ2-7, with D possibly TRBD1 on 6 matching bases. Germline CDR1 and CDR2: SQVTM and ANQGSEA. The germline V and J ends were trimmed by 4 bases and 6 bases, with 19 bases remaining between them. The CDR3 is 14 residues long. Here the CDR3 reads CSVAPGAQGTEQYF. CDR3 in DNA: TGCAGCGTTGCACCCGGAGCACAGGGTACCGAGCAGTACTTC.

The V gene is TRBV7-6, the J gene TRBJ1-2, with a possible D match to TRBD1 (5 bases). Looked up from germline, CDR1 is SGHVS and CDR2 is FNYEAQ. V lost 1 base and J 2 bases, leaving 11 bases between the germline ends. The CDR3 is 15 amino acids. CDR3 sequence reads: CASSLGAGSNYGYTF. As DNA, the CDR3 is TGTGCCAGCAGCTTAGGGGCAGGGTCCAACTATGGCTACACCTTC.

This chain connects TRBV11-2 to TRBJ2-2; no definite D call. The germline V gene has CDR1 SGHAT and CDR2 FQNNGV. The CDR3 is 11 residues long. Trimming took 5 bases from V and 5 from J, leaving 3 bases between them. CDR3 sequence (DNA): TGTGCCAGCAGCCCAACCGGGGAGCTGTTTTTT. Its translation is CASSPTGELFF.

The rearrangement joins TRBV5-1 to TRBJ2-7; D gene ambiguous. The CDR3 extends over 14 amino acids. V lost 0 bases and J 5 bases, leaving 12 bases between the germline ends. In germline, CDR1 is SGHRS, CDR2 YFSETQ. CDR3: CASSLEKELNEQYF. The CDR3 DNA reads TGCGCCAGCAGCTTGGAAAAGGAGTTGAACGAGCAGTACTTC.

This chain joins TRBV5-1 and TRBJ2-3; no definite D call. This CDR3 has 12 amino acids. V lost 0 bases and J lost 5, with 4 bases in between. Germline CDR1 and CDR2: SGHRS and YFSETQ. The CDR3 sequence is CASSLVLDTQYF. The CDR3 DNA reads as TGCGCCAGCAGCTTGGTACTAGATACGCAGTATTTT.

The chain carries TRBV7-9 and TRBJ2-5; 9 nucleotides align to TRBD1. This CDR3 has 16 residues. Germline CDR1 reads SEHNR; CDR2 reads FQNEAQ (reference sequence). Trimming took 1 base from V and 4 from J; bases not matched to a gene: 7. CDR3 sequence (DNA): TGTGCCAGCAGCTTAGGAGGGACAGGGCTGCGAGAGACCCAGTACTTC. It encodes CASSLGGTGLRETQYF.